A single sample is the source of the 27 T cell receptor beta chains below, sequenced in a study of T-cell reconstitution after alpha-beta-depleted transplantation in children. Construction of the TCRbeta library involved unique molecular identifiers. TCRdb re-analysed the PCR reads in MiXCR, keeping a single row per CDR3 protein. In the table there are some 300,000 distinct CDR3 sequences, 9.5% to 13% of which are singletons. The material sequenced was PBMCs, taken before TCRalphabeta/CD19-depleted stem cell transplant. All receptors derive from a boy less than two years old with acute myeloid leukemia, due to receive a stem cell transplant.

This clonotype was picked up many times. The chain uses TRBV7-6 and TRBJ2-2; 7 bases map to TRBD2. This CDR3 comprises 16 residues. Germline CDR1 is SGHVS and CDR2 is FNYEAQ. Trimming at V came to 4 bases and at J to 3 bases, leaving 8 bases not matched to a gene. CDR3 sequence: CASSSRGLADTGELFF. CDR3 DNA: TGTGCCAGCAGCTCCCGTGGGCTAGCGGACACCGGGGAGCTGTTTTTT.

This clonotype showed up many times. The chain has TRBV5-1 and TRBJ1-1, with a possible D match to TRBD1 (5 bases). Trimming took off 2 bases at V and 10 bases at J, with 12 bases between the two ends. The CDR3 runs 12 residues. From germline, CDR1 is SGHRS and CDR2 YFSETQ. In DNA form, the CDR3 reads TGCGCCAGCAGCTTCGAGGGGTTGGGAGCTTTCTTT. This sequence encodes CASSFEGLGAFF.

This clonotype was seen many times. J is TRBJ2-7 and V is TRBV5-1, with TRBD2 identical over 11 bases. Germline V lookup: CDR1 SGHRS, CDR2 YFSETQ. Trimming took 3 bases from V and 5 from J; bases not matched to a gene: 10. The CDR3 has 16 amino acids. For the CDR3, the DNA is TGCGCCAGCAGCTCACCTAAGCTAGCGGGAGGAAACGAGCAGTACTTC. It codes for CASSSPKLAGGNEQYF.

This clonotype came up a few times. This chain joins TRBV29-1 and TRBJ2-1, with D maybe TRBD1 (5 bases). In germline, CDR1 is SQVTM, CDR2 ANQGSEA. Trimming took off 5 bases at V and 0 bases at J, with 14 bases between the two ends. CDR3 length: 15 residues. The CDR3 DNA follows: TGCAGCGTTCCCCCCATCCAGGGCTCCTACAATGAGCAGTTCTTC. Protein sequence: CSVPPIQGSYNEQFF.

There are many counts of this clonotype. At one end, the junction sequence differs from germline, possibly due to a read error. V gene TRBV28 combines with J gene TRBJ2-5; 10 positions match TRBD2. From germline, CDR1 is MDHEN and CDR2 SYDVKM. The CDR3 runs to 13 residues. CDR3 coding DNA: TGTGCCAGCAGCCCTGGACTAGCGGACCCGAGGGACTTC. Translated, it gives CASSPGLADPRDF.

The V and J genes are TRBV20-1 and TRBJ2-7; 7 positions agree with TRBD2. CDR3 length: 12 amino acids. CDR1 DFQATT and CDR2 SNEGSKA come from the germline V gene (reference sequence). With 6 bases clipped from V and 3 bases from J, the junction kept 5 bases outside the gene matches. The CDR3 region is CSADRGDYEQYF. In DNA, the CDR3 is TGCAGTGCAGACCGGGGGGACTACGAGCAGTACTTC.

This clonotype was seen a handful of times. The chain uses TRBV20-1 and TRBJ2-5, with 11 bases lining up with TRBD2. The germline gives CDR1 DFQATT, CDR2 SNEGSKA (reference sequence). Germline trimming cut 7 bases from V and 5 bases from J; bases unmatched to any gene: 12. The CDR3 is made up of 15 amino acids. The DNA for the CDR3 is TGCAGTGAAAAGAATTTAGCGGGGGGGTCCGAGACCCAGTACTTC. It codes for CSEKNLAGGSETQYF.

This clonotype was seen at least ten times. The chain has TRBV7-3 and TRBJ1-2; TRBD1 matches 8 bases. This CDR3 has 14 amino acids. Germline CDR1 and CDR2: SGHTA and FQGTGA. V was clipped by 1 base and J by 4 bases; unmatched bases: 2. The CDR3 DNA sequence: TGTGCCAGCAGCTTAAATGGACAGGGCTATGGCTACACCTTC. It encodes CASSLNGQGYGYTF. Looking up the rest from reference TRBV7-3 and TRBJ1-2 gives the full variable domain: GAGVSQTPSNKVTEKGKYVELRCDPISGHTALYWYRQSLGQGPEFLIYFQGTGAADDSGLPNDRFFAVRPEGSVSTLKIQRTERGDSAVYLCASSLNGQGYGYTFGSGTRLTVV.

This clonotype was detected ten times or more. V is TRBV10-2 and J is TRBJ2-2; 8 bases line up with TRBD1. This CDR3 comprises 13 residues. With 7 bases clipped from V and 6 bases from J, the junction kept 4 bases outside the gene matches. The V gene's germline CDR1 is WSHSY and CDR2 SAAADI. Here the CDR3 DNA reads TGCGCCAGCAATCCGGACAGGGCCGGGGAGCTGTTTTTT. Amino acids: CASNPDRAGELFF.

The table lists this clonotype with many counts. This chain links TRBV28 with TRBJ2-7; 9 bases match TRBD2. CDR1 is MDHEN and CDR2 is SYDVKM in the germline V gene. The V segment lost 3 bases and the J segment 6 bases; nucleotides outside the gene matches: 12. The CDR3 has 16 residues. The CDR3 sequence: CASSFRTSVSAGEQYF. The CDR3 nucleotides are TGTGCCAGCAGTTTTCGGACTAGCGTCTCAGCGGGCGAGCAGTACTTC.

The table lists this clonotype with many counts. The V gene is TRBV7-8, the J gene TRBJ1-6, with 7 bases that match TRBD1. This CDR3 spans 15 amino acids. Germline V gene data show CDR1 as SGHVS and CDR2 as FQNEAQ. J lost 7 bases, V lost 0 bases, and 3 bases had no gene match. The CDR3 sequence is CASSLAGTDNSPLHF. CDR3 coding DNA: TGTGCCAGCAGCTTAGCGGGGACAGACAATTCACCCCTCCACTTT.

Concerning this clonotype itself: A much larger clone differs from this one at a single base, so this may be a read error. This chain links TRBV7-9 with TRBJ2-1, with 10 bases lining up with TRBD2. V shed 10 bases, J shed 12 bases, and the junction held 18 bases outside the gene matches. Germline V gives CDR1 SEHNR, CDR2 FQNEAQ (reference sequence). The CDR3 loop spans 15 amino acids. CDR3 loop: CAMQSGTSARYAQFF. CDR3 in DNA: TGTGCCATGCAATCCGGGACTAGCGCACGATATGCGCAGTTCTTC.

Many counts were recorded for this clonotype. The chain's CDR3 is CSAVLDGEQFF. The CDR3 DNA sequence: TGCAGCGCCGTACTAGACGGTGAGCAGTTCTTC. The J gene is TRBJ2-1, the V gene TRBV29-1, with D tentatively TRBD2 (5 bases). CDR3 size: 11 residues. Germline CDR1 reads SQVTM; CDR2 reads ANQGSEA. V lost 7 bases and J 9 bases, leaving 13 bases between the germline ends.

Concerning this clonotype: This may stem from a read error, because a much larger clone lies one nucleotide away. The chain couples TRBV28 to TRBJ1-1; D might be TRBD1 (5 bases). The germline gives CDR1 MDHEN, CDR2 SYDVKM. This CDR3 contains 14 residues. Trimming stripped 5 bases from V and 1 base from J, with 11 bases between. The CDR3 spells CASSPGTSNTEAFF. In nucleotides, the CDR3 is TGTGCCAGCAGTCCCGGGACGTCGAACACTGAAGCTTTCTTT. The whole variable domain, remainder taken from reference TRBV28 and TRBJ1-1, is DVKVTQSSRYLVKRTGEKVFLECVQDMDHENMFWYRQDPGLGLRLIYFSYDVKMKEKGDIPEGYSVSREKKERFSLILESASTNQTSMYLCASSPGTSNTEAFFGQGTRLTVV.

The table lists this clonotype with many counts. The chain carries TRBV28 and TRBJ1-1, with D hard to call. CDR3 length equals 12 residues. With 2 bases removed from V and 5 bases from J, the gap between germline ends came to 6 bases. The germline CDR1 and CDR2 sequences are MDHEN and SYDVKM. The CDR3 region is CASSLKKTEAFF. CDR3 DNA: TGTGCCAGCAGTTTAAAGAAAACTGAAGCTTTCTTT.

This clonotype occurred many times. The chain uses TRBV7-8 and TRBJ2-1; tentatively, D is TRBD1 or TRBD2 (5 bases each). Trimming removed 6 bases from V and 5 bases from J, with 23 bases in between. Germline V lookup: CDR1 SGHVS, CDR2 FQNEAQ. The CDR3 totals 17 residues. CDR3 loop: CASRLPGSPVGDNEQFF. CDR3 coding DNA: TGTGCCAGCAGACTCCCTGGGAGCCCGGTGGGGGACAATGAGCAGTTCTTC.

This clonotype has ten or more counts. V is TRBV10-3 and J is TRBJ1-6; 9 nucleotides agree with TRBD1. CDR3 length: 18 amino acids. J gave up 0 bases and V 2 bases, and 5 bases lay outside the gene matches. CDR1 is ENHRY and CDR2 is SYGVKD in the germline V gene. The CDR3: CAISEPGQGSSYNSPLHF. The CDR3 region has the DNA TGTGCCATCAGTGAGCCGGGACAGGGAAGCTCCTATAATTCACCCCTCCACTTT.

This clonotype was found many times. V gene TRBV6-2 or TRBV6-3 combines with J gene TRBJ2-3; TRBD2 aligns across 14 bases. The J segment lost 2 bases and the V segment lost 2 bases, leaving 12 bases of the junction unmatched. The CDR3 contains 20 residues. Germline CDR1 MNHEY, CDR2 SVGEGT. The CDR3 DNA reads as TGTGCCAGCAGTTACCAGACTAGCGGGAGGGCAGGCCACGTCACAGATACGCAGTATTTT. Translated: CASSYQTSGRAGHVTDTQYF.

This clonotype came up many times. J is TRBJ2-1 and V is TRBV9; D might be TRBD2 (6 bases). The V end was cut by 0 bases, the J end by 5 bases, with 18 bases between. This CDR3 spans 17 amino acids. Per the germline V gene, CDR1 is SGDLS and CDR2 is YYNGEE. This chain's CDR3 is CASSVVPRDSWDNEQFF. The CDR3 bases are TGTGCCAGCAGCGTAGTTCCAAGGGACTCCTGGGACAATGAGCAGTTCTTC. Complete variable domain (other parts from reference TRBV9 and TRBJ2-1): DSGVTQTPKHLITATGQRVTLRCSPRSGDLSVYWYQQSLDQGLQFLIQYYNGEERAKGNILERFSAQQFPDLHSELNLSSLELGDSALYFCASSVVPRDSWDNEQFFGPGTRLTVL.

This clonotype has a count of ten or more. V gene TRBV7-9 combines with J gene TRBJ2-1; D not certain. The CDR3 runs to 11 residues. CDR1 is SEHNR, CDR2 FQNEAQ, per germline (reference sequence). Trimming removed 1 base at V and 6 bases at J, with 1 base between. CDR3 amino acids: CASSLVNEQFF. Written as DNA, the CDR3 is TGTGCCAGCAGCTTAGTCAATGAGCAGTTCTTC.

This clonotype was counted many times. V and J are TRBV27 and TRBJ2-7; D call uncertain. The V and J ends lost 0 bases and 2 bases respectively, with 5 bases between them. The germline gives CDR1 MNHEY, CDR2 SMNVEV (reference sequence). The CDR3 contains 13 residues. The CDR3: CASSLSATYEQYF. DNA for the CDR3: TGTGCCAGCAGTTTATCTGCTACCTACGAGCAGTACTTC.

This clonotype was seen repeatedly, ten times or more. The V and J genes are TRBV2 and TRBJ1-1; D might be TRBD1 (6 bases). The length of the CDR3 is 16 residues. Germline V CDR1 and CDR2: SNHLY, FYNNEI. V was clipped by 2 bases and J by 0 bases, with 13 bases between them. The CDR3 sequence is CASSETTGRLNTEAFF. For the CDR3, the DNA is TGTGCCAGCAGTGAAACTACAGGGCGCTTGAACACTGAAGCTTTCTTT. Drawing the rest from reference TRBV2 and TRBJ1-1, the complete variable domain is EPEVTQTPSHQVTQMGQEVILRCVPISNHLYFYWYRQILGQKVEFLVSFYNNEISEKSEIFDDQFSVERPDGSNFTLKIRSTKLEDSAMYFCASSETTGRLNTEAFFGQGTRLTVV.

This clonotype was found a few times. This rearrangement joins TRBV7-3 to TRBJ2-3, with 9 bases matching TRBD1. Germline V gene lookup returns CDR1 SGHTA and CDR2 FQGTGA. V was pared by 4 bases and J by 3 bases, with 2 bases of the junction left unmatched. There are 14 residues in the CDR3. CDR3 sequence reads: CASSWDRETDTQYF. The DNA for the CDR3 is TGTGCCAGCAGCTGGGACAGGGAGACAGATACGCAGTATTTT.

The chain employs TRBV20-1 and TRBJ1-5; D might be TRBD1 (6 bases). V was trimmed by 3 bases and J by 7 bases, leaving 10 bases between them. CDR1 is DFQATT and CDR2 is SNEGSKA in the germline V gene (reference sequence). The CDR3 is made up of 12 amino acids. The CDR3 spells CSARTGNQPQHF. The CDR3, as DNA: TGCAGTGCTAGGACAGGTAACCAGCCCCAGCATTTT.

This clonotype has a count of ten or more. The chain is built from TRBV5-1 and TRBJ2-3; D remains ambiguous. The CDR3 length is 14 residues. Trimming cost V 4 bases and J 2 bases, with 11 bases left between them. Germline-derived CDR1 and CDR2 are SGHRS and YFSETQ. The chain's CDR3 is CASSGKQTTDTQYF. CDR3 DNA: TGCGCCAGCAGCGGGAAGCAGACCACAGATACGCAGTATTTT. The full variable domain, rest sourced from reference TRBV5-1 and TRBJ2-3, is KAGVTQTPRYLIKTRGQQVTLSCSPISGHRSVSWYQQTPGQGLQFLFEYFSETQRNKGNFPGRFSGRQFSNSRSEMNVSTLELGDSALYLCASSGKQTTDTQYFGPGTRLTVL.

This clonotype was recorded at least ten times. The chain has TRBV27 and TRBJ2-1; TRBD1 might be the D (5 bases). V was cut by 1 base and J by 5 bases, with 9 bases left in between. The CDR3 extends over 14 amino acids. The V gene's germline CDR1 is MNHEY and CDR2 SMNVEV (reference sequence). In DNA, the CDR3 is TGTGCCAGCAGTTTATGGGGCAGTAACAATGAGCAGTTCTTC. This sequence encodes CASSLWGSNNEQFF.

A few counts support this clonotype. This sequence joins TRBV29-1 and TRBJ2-7, with D possibly being TRBD1 (5 bases). CDR1 SQVTM and CDR2 ANQGSEA come from the germline V gene. The CDR3 contains 13 residues. V was pared by 4 bases and J by 0 bases, with 10 bases between. CDR3 bases: TGCAGCGTTGGGGCCGACAGCTCCTACGAGCAGTACTTC. It translates to CSVGADSSYEQYF.